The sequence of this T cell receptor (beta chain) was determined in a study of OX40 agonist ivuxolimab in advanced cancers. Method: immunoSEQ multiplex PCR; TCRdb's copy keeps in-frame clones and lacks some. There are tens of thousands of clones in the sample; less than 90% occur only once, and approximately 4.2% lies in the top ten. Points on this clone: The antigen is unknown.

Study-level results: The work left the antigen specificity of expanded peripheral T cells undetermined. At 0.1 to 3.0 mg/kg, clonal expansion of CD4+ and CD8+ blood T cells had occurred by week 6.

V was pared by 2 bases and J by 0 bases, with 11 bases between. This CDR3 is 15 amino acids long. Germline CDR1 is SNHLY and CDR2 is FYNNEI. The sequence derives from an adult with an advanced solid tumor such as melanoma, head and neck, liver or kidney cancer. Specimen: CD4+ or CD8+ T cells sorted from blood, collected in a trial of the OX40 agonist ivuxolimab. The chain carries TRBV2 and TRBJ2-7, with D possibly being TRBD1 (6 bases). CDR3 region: CASSERQANSYEQYF. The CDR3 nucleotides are TGTGCCAGCAGTGAAAGACAGGCGAACTCCTACGAGCAGTACTTC. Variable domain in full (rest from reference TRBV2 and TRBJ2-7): EPEVTQTPSHQVTQMGQEVILRCVPISNHLYFYWYRQILGQKVEFLVSFYNNEISEKSEIFDDQFSVERPDGSNFTLKIRSTKLEDSAMYFCASSERQANSYEQYFGPGTRLTVT.